This T cell receptor (beta chain) comes out of a study of response to subunit inactivated influenza vaccine. Broader study findings: Every seasonal influenza vaccination brings in few new T cells, the authors suggested.

The length of the CDR3 is 15 residues. The germline gives CDR1 MGHRA, CDR2 YSYEKL. J gave up 10 bases and V 4 bases, and 13 bases lay outside the gene matches. One entry per CDR3 protein, called by TCRdb with MiXCR from the RT-PCR reads. This table holds 180,000 or so distinct CDR3 sequences, approximately 12% found once. This clonotype has a handful of counts. Its antigen remains unknown. The data were also submitted as part of a second study, on T cells expressing NK-cell markers. That source notes: The authors generated TCR beta cDNA through 5'RACE template switching with UMIs. The use of an anti-gamma-delta TCR antibody, which was added in several experiments, restricted sorting to T cells expressing alpha-beta TCR. More than 5 donors showed dominant NKG2C+ clonotypes comprising roughly 1.0-7.5% of their CD8+ T cells. Researchers report these clonotypes also headed the CD3+CD56-NKG2C+ fraction in four donors.

The material was CD8+ T cells sorted from PBMCs, obtained 11 to 12 days after vaccination. This rearrangement joins TRBV4-1 to TRBJ1-2, with TRBD1 matching 9 bases. The receptor's source is a man between 50 and 59 years old who received an inactivated influenza vaccine. CDR3: CASSRDRADYLDYTF. DNA of the CDR3: TGCGCCAGCAGCCGGGACAGGGCCGATTATTTAGACTACACCTTC.